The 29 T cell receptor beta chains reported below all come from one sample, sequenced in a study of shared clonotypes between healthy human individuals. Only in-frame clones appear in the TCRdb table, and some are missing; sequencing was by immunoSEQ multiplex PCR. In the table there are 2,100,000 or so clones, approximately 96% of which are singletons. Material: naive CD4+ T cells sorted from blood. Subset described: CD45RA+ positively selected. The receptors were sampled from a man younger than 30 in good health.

CDR3 region: CASSEQGGKVMNTEAFF. The DNA for the CDR3 is TGTGCCAGCAGTGAGCAGGGGGGTAAGGTTATGAACACTGAAGCTTTCTTT. The chain combines TRBV5-6 with TRBJ1-1; 7 bases agree with TRBD1. V trimming: 5 bases; J trimming: 0 bases; junction bases outside the gene matches: 13. Germline loops: CDR1 SGHDT, CDR2 YYEEEE. This CDR3 contains 17 residues. The entire variable domain, with the rest obtained from reference TRBV5-6 and TRBJ1-1, is as follows: DAGVTQSPTHLIKTRGQQVTLRCSPKSGHDTVSWYQQALGQGPQFIFQYYEEEERQRGNFPDRFSGHQFPNYSSELNVNALLLGDSALYLCASSEQGGKVMNTEAFFGQGTRLTVV.

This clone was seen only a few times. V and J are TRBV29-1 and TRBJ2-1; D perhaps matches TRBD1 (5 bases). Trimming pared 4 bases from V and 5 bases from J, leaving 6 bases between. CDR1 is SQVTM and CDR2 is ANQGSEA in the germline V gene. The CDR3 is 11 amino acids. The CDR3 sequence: CSVGGNNEQFF. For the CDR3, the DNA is TGCAGCGTTGGGGGCAACAATGAGCAGTTCTTC.

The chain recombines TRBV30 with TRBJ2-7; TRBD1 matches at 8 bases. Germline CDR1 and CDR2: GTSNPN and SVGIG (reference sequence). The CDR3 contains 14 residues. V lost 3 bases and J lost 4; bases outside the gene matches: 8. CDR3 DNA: TGTGCCTGGAGCGCGGACAGGGTTGTGTACGAGCAGTACTTC. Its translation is CAWSADRVVYEQYF.

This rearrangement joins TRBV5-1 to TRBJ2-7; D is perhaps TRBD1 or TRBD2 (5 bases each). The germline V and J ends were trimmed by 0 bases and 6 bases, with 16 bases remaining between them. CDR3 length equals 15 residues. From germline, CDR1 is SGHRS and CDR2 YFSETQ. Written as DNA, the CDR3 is TGCGCCAGCAGCTTGGCCGGGGCTGAAACGGGCGAGCAGTACTTC. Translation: CASSLAGAETGEQYF.

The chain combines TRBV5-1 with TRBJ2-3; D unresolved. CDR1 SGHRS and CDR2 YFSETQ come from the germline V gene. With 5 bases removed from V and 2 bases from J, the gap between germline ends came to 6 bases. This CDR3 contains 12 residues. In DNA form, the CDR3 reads TGCGCCAGCAGACAGTCCACAGATACGCAGTATTTT. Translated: CASRQSTDTQYF.

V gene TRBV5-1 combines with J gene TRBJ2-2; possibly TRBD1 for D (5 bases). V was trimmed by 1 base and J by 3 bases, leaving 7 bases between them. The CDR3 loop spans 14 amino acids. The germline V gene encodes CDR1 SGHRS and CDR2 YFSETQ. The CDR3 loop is CASSLSQDTGELFF. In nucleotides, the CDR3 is TGCGCCAGCAGCTTGTCACAGGACACCGGGGAGCTGTTTTTT.

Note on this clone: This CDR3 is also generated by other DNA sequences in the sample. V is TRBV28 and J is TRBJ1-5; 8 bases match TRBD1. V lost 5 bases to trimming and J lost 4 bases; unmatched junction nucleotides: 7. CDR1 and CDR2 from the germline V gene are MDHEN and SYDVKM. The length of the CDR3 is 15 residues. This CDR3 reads CASSPRDRLNQPQHF. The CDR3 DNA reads TGTGCCAGCAGTCCCCGGGACAGGCTAAATCAGCCCCAGCATTTT.

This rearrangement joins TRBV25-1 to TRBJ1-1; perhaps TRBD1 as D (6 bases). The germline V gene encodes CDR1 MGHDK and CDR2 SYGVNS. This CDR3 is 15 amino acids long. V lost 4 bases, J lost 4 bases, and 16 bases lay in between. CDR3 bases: TGTGCCAGCAGTGGATCGTGGGGGGCCTTCACTGAAGCTTTCTTT. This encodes CASSGSWGAFTEAFF. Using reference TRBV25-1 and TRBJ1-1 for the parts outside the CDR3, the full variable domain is EADIYQTPRYLVIGTGKKITLECSQTMGHDKMYWYQQDPGMELHLIHYSYGVNSTEKGDLSSESTVSRIRTEHFPLTLESARPSHTSQYLCASSGSWGAFTEAFFGQGTRLTVV.

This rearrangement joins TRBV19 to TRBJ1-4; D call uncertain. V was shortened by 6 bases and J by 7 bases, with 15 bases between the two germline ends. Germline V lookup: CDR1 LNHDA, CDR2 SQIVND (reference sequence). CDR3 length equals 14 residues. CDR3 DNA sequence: TGTGCCAGTAGCACCGGGTACCGTGGTGAAAAACTGTTTTTT. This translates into CASSTGYRGEKLFF. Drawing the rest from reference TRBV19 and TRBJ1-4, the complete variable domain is DGGITQSPKYLFRKEGQNVTLSCEQNLNHDAMYWYRQDPGQGLRLIYYSQIVNDFQKGDIAEGYSVSREKKESFPLTVTSAQKNPTAFYLCASSTGYRGEKLFFGSGTQLSVL.

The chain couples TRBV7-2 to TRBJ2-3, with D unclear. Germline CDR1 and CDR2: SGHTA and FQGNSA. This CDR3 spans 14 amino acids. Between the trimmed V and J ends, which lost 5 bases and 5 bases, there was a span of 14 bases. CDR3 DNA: TGTGCCAGCAGCCTCACCCCGGCTGGAGATACGCAGTATTTT. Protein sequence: CASSLTPAGDTQYF.

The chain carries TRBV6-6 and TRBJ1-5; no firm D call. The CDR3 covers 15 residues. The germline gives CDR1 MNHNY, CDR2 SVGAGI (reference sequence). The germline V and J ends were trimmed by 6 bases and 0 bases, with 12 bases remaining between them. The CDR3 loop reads CASSPPGFSNQPQHF. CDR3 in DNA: TGTGCCAGCAGCCCCCCAGGATTTAGCAATCAGCCCCAGCATTTT.

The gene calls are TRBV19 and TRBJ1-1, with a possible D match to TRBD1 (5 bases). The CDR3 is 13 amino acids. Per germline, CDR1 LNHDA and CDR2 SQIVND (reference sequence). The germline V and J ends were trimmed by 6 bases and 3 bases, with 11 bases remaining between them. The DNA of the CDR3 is TGTGCCAGTAGCCAGGGTACGGACACTGAAGCTTTCTTT. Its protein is CASSQGTDTEAFF.

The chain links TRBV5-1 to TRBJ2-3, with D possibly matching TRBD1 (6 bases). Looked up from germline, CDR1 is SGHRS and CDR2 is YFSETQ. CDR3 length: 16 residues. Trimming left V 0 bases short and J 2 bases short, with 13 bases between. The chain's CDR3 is CASSLVPTGSTDTQYF. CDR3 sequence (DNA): TGCGCCAGCAGCTTGGTTCCGACAGGATCCACAGATACGCAGTATTTT.

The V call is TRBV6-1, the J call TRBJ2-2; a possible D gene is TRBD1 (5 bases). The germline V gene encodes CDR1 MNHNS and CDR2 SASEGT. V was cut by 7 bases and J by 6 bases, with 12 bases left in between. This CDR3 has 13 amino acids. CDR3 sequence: CASKVQGSGELFF. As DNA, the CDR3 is TGTGCCAGCAAGGTTCAGGGATCCGGGGAGCTGTTTTTT.

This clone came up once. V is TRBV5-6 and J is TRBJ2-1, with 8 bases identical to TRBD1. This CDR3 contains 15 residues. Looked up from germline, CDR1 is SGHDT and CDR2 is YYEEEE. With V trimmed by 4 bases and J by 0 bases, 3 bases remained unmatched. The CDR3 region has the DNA TGTGCCAGCAGCCGGACAGGGAGCTCCTACAATGAGCAGTTCTTC. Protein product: CASSRTGSSYNEQFF.

The CDR3 reads CASSYSGLAGPDTQYF. CDR3 DNA sequence: TGTGCCAGCAGTTACTCAGGACTAGCGGGACCAGATACGCAGTATTTT. The chain has TRBV6-5 and TRBJ2-3; 12 bases are shared with TRBD2. V lost 0 bases and J lost 4; bases outside the gene matches: 2. Germline loops: CDR1 MNHEY, CDR2 SVGAGI. The CDR3 is made up of 16 amino acids.

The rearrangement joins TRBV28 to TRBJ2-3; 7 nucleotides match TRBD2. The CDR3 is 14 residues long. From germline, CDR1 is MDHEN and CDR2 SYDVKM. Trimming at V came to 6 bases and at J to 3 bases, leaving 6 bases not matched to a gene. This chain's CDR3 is CASRPGGRTDTQYF. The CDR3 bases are TGTGCCAGCAGGCCCGGGGGGAGGACAGATACGCAGTATTTT.

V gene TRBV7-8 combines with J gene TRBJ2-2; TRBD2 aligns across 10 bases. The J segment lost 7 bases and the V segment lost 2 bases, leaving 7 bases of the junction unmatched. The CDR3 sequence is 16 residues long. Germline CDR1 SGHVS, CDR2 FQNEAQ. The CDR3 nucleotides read TGTGCCAGCAGCTTACGGACTAGCGGAACGGGCGGGGAGCTGTTTTTT. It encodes CASSLRTSGTGGELFF.

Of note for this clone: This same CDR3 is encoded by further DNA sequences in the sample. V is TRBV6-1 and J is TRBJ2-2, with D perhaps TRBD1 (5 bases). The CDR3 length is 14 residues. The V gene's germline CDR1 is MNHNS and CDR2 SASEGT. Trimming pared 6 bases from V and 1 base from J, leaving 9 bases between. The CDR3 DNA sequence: TGTGCCAGCAGCGCACAGGTGAACACCGGGGAGCTGTTTTTT. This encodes CASSAQVNTGELFF.

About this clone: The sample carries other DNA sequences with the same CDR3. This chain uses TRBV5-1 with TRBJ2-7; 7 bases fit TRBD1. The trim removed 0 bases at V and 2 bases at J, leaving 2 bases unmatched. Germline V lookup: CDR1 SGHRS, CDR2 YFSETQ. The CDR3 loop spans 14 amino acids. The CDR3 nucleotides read TGCGCCAGCAGCTTGGAGGGGGCAGCCTACGAGCAGTACTTC. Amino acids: CASSLEGAAYEQYF. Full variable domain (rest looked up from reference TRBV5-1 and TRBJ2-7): KAGVTQTPRYLIKTRGQQVTLSCSPISGHRSVSWYQQTPGQGLQFLFEYFSETQRNKGNFPGRFSGRQFSNSRSEMNVSTLELGDSALYLCASSLEGAAYEQYFGPGTRLTVT.

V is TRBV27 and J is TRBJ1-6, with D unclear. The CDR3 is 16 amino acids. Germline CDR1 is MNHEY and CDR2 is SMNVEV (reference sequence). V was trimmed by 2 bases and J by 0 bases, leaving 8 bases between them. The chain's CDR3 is CASSLKGPSYNSPLHF. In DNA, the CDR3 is TGTGCCAGCAGTTTAAAGGGCCCCTCCTATAATTCACCCCTCCACTTT.

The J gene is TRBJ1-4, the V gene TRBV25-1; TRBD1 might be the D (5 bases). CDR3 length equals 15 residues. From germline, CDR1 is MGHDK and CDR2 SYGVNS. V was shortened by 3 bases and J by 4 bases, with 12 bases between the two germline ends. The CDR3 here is CASSEAPGSNEKLFF. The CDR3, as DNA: TGTGCCAGCAGTGAGGCACCAGGGAGTAATGAAAAACTGTTTTTT. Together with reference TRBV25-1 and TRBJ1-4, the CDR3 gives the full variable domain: EADIYQTPRYLVIGTGKKITLECSQTMGHDKMYWYQQDPGMELHLIHYSYGVNSTEKGDLSSESTVSRIRTEHFPLTLESARPSHTSQYLCASSEAPGSNEKLFFGSGTQLSVL.

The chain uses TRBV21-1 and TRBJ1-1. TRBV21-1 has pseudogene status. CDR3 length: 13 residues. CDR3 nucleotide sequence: TGTGCCAGCAGAGAACGCTGGGGACCTGAAGCTTTCTTT. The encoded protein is CASRERWGPEAFF.

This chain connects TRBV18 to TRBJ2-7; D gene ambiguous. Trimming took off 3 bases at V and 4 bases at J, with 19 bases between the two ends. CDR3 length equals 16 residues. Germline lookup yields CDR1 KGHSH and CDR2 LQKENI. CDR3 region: CASSPVRAIPLYEQYF. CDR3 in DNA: TGTGCCAGCTCACCCGTAAGGGCCATACCGTTATACGAGCAGTACTTC.

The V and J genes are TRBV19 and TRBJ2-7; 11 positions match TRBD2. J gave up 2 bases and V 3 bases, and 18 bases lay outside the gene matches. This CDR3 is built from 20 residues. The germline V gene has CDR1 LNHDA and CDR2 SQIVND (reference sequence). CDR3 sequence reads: CASSMEAGLAELGGAYEQYF. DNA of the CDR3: TGTGCCAGTAGTATGGAAGCGGGACTAGCGGAGTTAGGTGGGGCCTACGAGCAGTACTTC.

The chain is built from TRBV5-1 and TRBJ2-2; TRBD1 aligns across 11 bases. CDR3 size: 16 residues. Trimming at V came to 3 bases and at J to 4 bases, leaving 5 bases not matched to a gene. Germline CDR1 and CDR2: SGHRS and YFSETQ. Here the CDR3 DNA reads TGCGCCAGCAGCTATGGACAGGGGGCGAGCACCGGGGAGCTGTTTTTT. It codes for CASSYGQGASTGELFF.

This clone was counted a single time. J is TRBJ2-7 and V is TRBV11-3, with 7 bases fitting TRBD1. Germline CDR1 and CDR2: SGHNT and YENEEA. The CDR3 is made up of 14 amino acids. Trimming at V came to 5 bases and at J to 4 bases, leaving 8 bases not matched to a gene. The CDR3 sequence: CASSRDRDGYEQYF. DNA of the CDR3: TGTGCCAGCAGCCGAGACAGGGACGGGTACGAGCAGTACTTC. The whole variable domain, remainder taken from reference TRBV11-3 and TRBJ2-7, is EAGVVQSPRYKIIEKKQPVAFWCNPISGHNTLYWYLQNLGQGPELLIRYENEEAVDDSQLPKDRFSAERLKGVDSTLKIQPAELGDSAVYLCASSRDRDGYEQYFGPGTRLTVT.

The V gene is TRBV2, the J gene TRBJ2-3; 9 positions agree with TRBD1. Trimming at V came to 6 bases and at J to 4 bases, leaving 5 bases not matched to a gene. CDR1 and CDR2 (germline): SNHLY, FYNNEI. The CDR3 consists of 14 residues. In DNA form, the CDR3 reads TGTGCCAGCAGCTATACAGGGGGCTCAGATACGCAGTATTTT. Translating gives CASSYTGGSDTQYF.

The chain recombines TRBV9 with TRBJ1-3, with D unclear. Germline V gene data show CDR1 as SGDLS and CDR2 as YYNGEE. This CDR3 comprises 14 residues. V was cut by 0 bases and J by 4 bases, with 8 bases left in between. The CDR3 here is CASSVGQVGNTIYF. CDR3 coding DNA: TGTGCCAGCAGCGTAGGGCAGGTGGGAAACACCATATATTTT.